The text below deals with one T cell receptor (beta chain). Its antigen remains unidentified. No clone much larger than this one lies a single base away; base qualities are absent. According to the study, the label for this sample's time point signals: approximately 25 months on ibrutinib. Around 2 micrograms of genomic DNA were extracted from cryopreserved PBMCs for TCR beta library preparation. High-throughput TCR beta sequencing was performed on longitudinal blood samples from CLL patients receiving ibrutinib monotherapy. Patients were enrolled in a phase 2 open-label single-center ibrutinib monotherapy trial. This specimen comes from a study of cytotoxic CD8 clonotypes in ibrutinib-treated CLL (dated by TCRdb to the early 2020s). The study in broad terms: In this cohort, 15 patients were treatment-naive and under 13 were relapsed/refractory, while fewer than 18 had unmutated IGHV. Partial responses were observed in approximately 24 patients and complete responses in 2; after a median follow-up of 68 months, remission was maintained in 14 patients and progression was observed in approximately 12. The response samples were drawn at a median of approximately twelve months into treatment, with a range of about 6 to 36 months. An average of about 250,000 productive templates and 94,082 productive rearrangements was obtained per sample. Longitudinal samples were obtainable from 26 of the 86 participants in the trial. Cryopreserved peripheral blood mononuclear cells were collected at three points: before therapy, at response, and at either sustained remission or disease progression. Every remission and progressive disease sample was obtained while ibrutinib was still being received by the patients.

The goal of deep resolution MiSeq sequencing was a depth between 1 in 1 million and 1 in 200,000 T cells, and coverage averaged 10x per clonotype. TCR beta libraries were generated with the immunoSEQ hsTCRB Kit. In the authors' own workflow: ImmunoSEQ Data Assistant and ImmunoSEQ Analyzer were used for data analysis, and V, D and J genes were assigned according to IMGT definitions. Clonality, which ranges from 0 to 1, was calculated by subtracting the normalized Shannon entropy of productive rearrangement frequencies from one. Only overrepresented clonotypes making up at least 0.05% of the repertoire of each patient were included in the public clonotype analysis. Some 13 age-matched healthy donor repertoires from immuneACCESS were used as controls for clonality. In TCRdb, the immuneACCESS table is reduced to in-frame sequences with V and J assigned. These tables do not hold every clone; where another copy was compared, an unresolved V gene accounts for under half, and the others remain unexplained. V, J and clone size are taken as reported in that table, and D and trimming were inferred from the DNA itself. The sample has 27,000 or so clones on record, 65% to 90% of them singletons. The ten largest clones take up 6.5% to 8% of the sample.

CDR1 and CDR2 are read off the germline V gene (reference sequence) as GTSNPN and SVGIG. The CDR3 sequence holds 15 residues, the cysteine and phenylalanine included. Solely the CDR3 DNA is kept, with 45 bases framed from the first base. V drops 3 bases and J drops 5 bases, leaving 19 bases in between. Overall results and qualifications from the work: At ibrutinib response clonality went up, during sustained remission it held steady, and at progression it dropped back toward baseline. Public clonotypes were rare and either shrank or stayed stable during treatment, and the rise in clonality at ibrutinib response reflected expansion of private clonotypes. Baseline clonality exceeded that of age-matched healthy donors and correlated strongly with circulating CD8+ T-cell counts. Sampling times were not matched between patients in sustained remission and patients whose disease was progressing, and lymph node repertoires were not examined.

The sequenced sample was PBMCs, obtained after 24 months of ibrutinib treatment. The sequence was collected from a human donor with chronic lymphocytic leukemia. In this chain, TRBV30 is recombined with TRBJ2-5; perhaps TRBD1 is the D gene, with 7 bases matching. CDR3 reads: CAWRPGTVRGETQYF. The DNA reads as follows: TGTGCCTGGAGGCCCGGGACAGTTCGGGGGGAGACCCAGTACTTC.